This T cell receptor beta chain came from a study of T-cell memory formation after mild COVID-19 (dated by TCRdb to about 2021). The study in broad terms: TCR sequence clusters from the two donors were found to be largely donor specific. In a couple of donors, T-cell clones that expanded and contracted after mild COVID-19 were followed by sequencing TCRalpha and TCRbeta repertoires longitudinally. Two young, previously healthy adult volunteers made up the cohort, one male and one female. Results and caveats for the whole study, not just this receptor: Some responding clones were detected in pre-infection memory, which suggested that pre-existing cross-reactive memory T cells had joined the SARS-CoV-2 response. Clones contracting from day 15 to 85 had balanced CD4/CD8 phenotypes, while a second wave expanding from day 15 to 37 was biased towards CD4+. Contracting CD4+ clones were located mainly in the CM and EM memory subsets, whereas CD8+ clones were found to be enriched in EMRA. The second-wave clones that peaked on day 37 were not confirmed to be SARS-CoV-2 specific. The study included only a couple of mild cases, and larger cohorts that include severe cases with pre-infection samples were judged to be necessary.

Ficoll-Paque density gradient centrifugation was the method used to isolate PBMCs. TCRdb names Illumina NovaSeq 6000 as the instrument used. TCRalpha and TCRbeta cDNA libraries were constructed by 5'RACE with constant-segment primers, with sample barcodes and unique molecular identifiers being introduced. Trizol reagent was used to extract RNA from every sample. Amplification of the libraries took two PCR steps, and the second step added a second sample barcode plus Illumina TruSeq adapters. Libraries were sequenced on an Illumina NovaSeq with 2 x 150 bp paired-end reads. Turning to the authors' computational methods: With migec v1.2.7, reads were demultiplexed and then collapsed into UMI-guided consensus sequences. Using mixcr v2.1.11, UMI consensuses were aligned to TRA and TRB V and J templates and then assembled into clonotypes. Expanded or contracted clonotypes were those called significant by both edgeR and NoisET, with noise models trained on biological replicates. For edgeR calls, the thresholds were a false discovery rate-adjusted p below 0.01 and a log2 fold-change of 1. As an exploratory analysis of dynamics, PCA with hierarchical clustering was applied to max-normalized trajectories of the 1000 most abundant clonotypes. Each responding clone was given a CD4 or CD8 phenotype based on the CD4+ and CD8+ repertoires, which had been sequenced separately. The public reads were run again by TCRdb, first through fastp at Q25 and then through MiXCR, and only productive beta chains were kept. Entries that share a CDR3 protein sequence are merged under the most common genes and DNA. TCRdb, not the authors, supplied the V and J calls. The sample table records roughly 170,000 distinct CDR3 sequences; approximately 17% of these occur just once. The ten top clones hold approximately 4% of the sample.

The CDR3 has 16 amino acids, counting the end cysteine and phenylalanine. Of the read, only the CDR3 DNA is kept; its 48 bases are in frame from base 1. The germline V and J ends show losses of 0 bases and 9 bases respectively, and no gene match explains 12 bases of the junction. CDR1 and CDR2 are read off the germline V gene (reference sequence) as DFQATT and SNEGSKA. For this clonotype: It lacks a known antigen. Per-base qualities were not stored, and no clone one base away is much larger.

Recombination connected TRBV20-1 to TRBJ2-1; 9 central nucleotides agree with TRBD2. Sequencing was carried out using PBMCs or a T cell subset sorted from them (not recorded which). This receptor was identified in a man aged 18-30 years who had mild COVID-19 (a few samples of this study predate the infection). The sample titles of this study are shuffled in the database, so cell type and time point are left out; the donor was told from shared clones. DNA sequence: TGCAGTGCTAGAGATAGGGTACGAGCGGGGGGTGGTGAGCAGTTCTTC. This encodes CSARDRVRAGGGEQFF.